Listed below are T cell receptor beta chains from one sample, sequenced in a study of T-cell memory formation after mild COVID-19. From the 5' RACE reads, TCRdb called clonotypes with MiXCR, one entry per CDR3 protein. The sample lists around 200,000 distinct CDR3 sequences, 27% occurring once. Sequenced sample: PBMCs or a T cell subset sorted from them (not recorded which). The receptors derive from an adult woman who had mild COVID-19 (a few samples of this study predate the infection). Cell type and time point are not known. The CDR3 runs from the conserved cysteine through the conserved F or W. Fields, in order: D gene, V gene, J gene, clone size, CDR3 protein, CDR3 DNA. D genes are given only for firm matches. Clone size is shown for a subset of rows, as once, few, many or a class of expanded clone.

>-|TRBV5-4|TRBJ2-1|-
CASSNQGRDEQFF
TGTGCCAGCAGCAACCAGGGGAGGGATGAGCAGTTCTTC
>-|TRBV7-8|TRBJ1-5|-
CASSLEARYSNQPQHF
TGTGCCAGCAGCTTAGAGGCCAGATATAGCAATCAGCCCCAGCATTTT
>TRBD2|TRBV2|TRBJ2-3|few
CASQGTSTDTQYF
TGTGCCAGCCAGGGGACTAGTACAGATACGCAGTATTTT
>-|TRBV4-2|TRBJ2-1|-
CASSQEESSYGNEQFF
TGTGCCAGCAGCCAAGAGGAGTCTAGTTACGGCAATGAGCAGTTCTTC
>TRBD2|TRBV7-9|TRBJ2-3|many
CASSSWTSGRGDTQYF
TGTGCCAGCAGTTCTTGGACTAGCGGGAGAGGAGATACGCAGTATTTT
>-|TRBV2|TRBJ2-1|few
CASMGLVYNEQFF
TGTGCCAGCATGGGGCTAGTTTACAATGAGCAGTTCTTC
>-|TRBV29-1|TRBJ2-1|many
CSVRGASSYNEQFF
TGCAGCGTTAGGGGGGCCAGCTCCTACAATGAGCAGTTCTTC
>-|TRBV6-2/TRBV6-3|TRBJ1-1|-
CASSYGGYTEAFF
TGTGCCAGCAGTTACGGCGGCTACACTGAAGCTTTCTTT
>-|TRBV5-1|TRBJ2-3|few
CASSLAGGAGRTDTQYF
TGCGCCAGCAGCTTGGCTGGTGGAGCGGGCCGCACAGATACGCAGTATTTT
>-|TRBV29-1|TRBJ1-1|few
CSVENGGQGSAEAFF
TGCAGCGTTGAAAATGGAGGGCAGGGGAGTGCTGAAGCTTTCTTT
>TRBD1|TRBV27|TRBJ1-2|-
CASSLDRGLGYGYTF
TGTGCCAGCAGTTTGGACAGGGGGTTAGGCTATGGCTACACCTTC
>TRBD2|TRBV4-3|TRBJ2-7|few
CASSQGVAGVYEQYF
TGCGCCAGCAGCCAAGGGGTAGCGGGAGTCTACGAGCAGTACTTC
>TRBD1|TRBV5-5|TRBJ1-1|-
CASSLGQGAMRTEAFF
TGTGCCAGCAGCTTGGGACAGGGGGCTATGAGGACTGAAGCTTTCTTT
>TRBD1|TRBV7-9|TRBJ2-2|-
CASSQADRELTGELFF
TGTGCCAGCAGTCAAGCGGACAGGGAACTGACCGGGGAGCTGTTTTTT
>-|TRBV5-6|TRBJ2-7|few
CASSPGPFMYEQYF
TGTGCCAGCAGCCCGGGACCGTTTATGTACGAGCAGTACTTC
>TRBD1|TRBV4-1|TRBJ2-2|-
CASSFRDRVDTGELFF
TGCGCCAGCAGCTTCCGGGACAGGGTGGACACCGGGGAGCTGTTTTTT
>-|TRBV6-1|TRBJ1-2|-
CASSEAFTRDGYTF
TGTGCCAGCAGTGAAGCCTTCACCAGGGATGGCTACACCTTC
>TRBD1|TRBV18|TRBJ1-6|-
CASSQTGGMNSPLHF
TGTGCCAGCTCCCAAACAGGGGGCATGAATTCACCCCTCCACTTT
>-|TRBV20-1|TRBJ2-2|many
CSAREPGTTGELFF
TGCAGTGCTAGAGAGCCGGGAACCACCGGGGAGCTGTTTTTT
>TRBD2|TRBV7-8|TRBJ2-1|few
CASSWGGSPYNEQFF
TGTGCCAGCAGCTGGGGGGGAAGTCCCTACAATGAGCAGTTCTTC
>-|TRBV7-6|TRBJ2-1|few
CASSLRRTQVGQFF
TGTGCCAGCAGCTTGAGACGGACCCAGGTGGGGCAGTTCTTC
>TRBD2|TRBV11-2|TRBJ2-3|many
CASSPQLASTDTQYF
TGTGCCAGCAGCCCCCAACTAGCGTCAACAGATACGCAGTATTTT
>-|TRBV14|TRBJ1-4|once
CASSPEWTTNEKLFF
TGTGCCAGCAGCCCTGAGTGGACAACTAATGAAAAACTGTTTTTT
>TRBD2|TRBV9|TRBJ2-2|-
CASSGAGASTGELFF
TGTGCCAGCAGCGGGGCGGGAGCATCCACCGGGGAGCTGTTTTTT
>-|TRBV7-9|TRBJ2-5|-
CASSSAGGQGKTQYF
TGTGCCAGCAGCTCCGCGGGTGGCCAGGGCAAGACCCAGTACTTC